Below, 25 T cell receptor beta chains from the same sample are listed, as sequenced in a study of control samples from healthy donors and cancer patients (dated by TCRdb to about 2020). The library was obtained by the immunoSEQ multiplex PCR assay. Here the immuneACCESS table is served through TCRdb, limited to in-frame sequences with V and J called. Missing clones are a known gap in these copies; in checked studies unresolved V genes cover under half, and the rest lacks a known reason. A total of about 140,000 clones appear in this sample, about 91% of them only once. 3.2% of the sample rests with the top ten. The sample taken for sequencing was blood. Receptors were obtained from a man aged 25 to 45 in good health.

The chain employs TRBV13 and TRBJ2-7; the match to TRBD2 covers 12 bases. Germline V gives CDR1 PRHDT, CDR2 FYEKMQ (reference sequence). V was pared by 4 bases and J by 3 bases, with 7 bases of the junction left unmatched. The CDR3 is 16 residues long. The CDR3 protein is CASSSTSGGTFYEQYF. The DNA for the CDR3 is TGTGCCAGCAGCTCCACTAGCGGGGGGACTTTCTACGAGCAGTACTTC.

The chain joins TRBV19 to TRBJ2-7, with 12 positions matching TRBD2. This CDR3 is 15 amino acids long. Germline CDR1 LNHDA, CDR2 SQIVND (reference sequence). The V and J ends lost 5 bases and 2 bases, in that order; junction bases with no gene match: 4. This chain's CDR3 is CASSAGLAGTYEQYF. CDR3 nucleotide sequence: TGTGCCAGTAGTGCCGGACTAGCGGGGACCTACGAGCAGTACTTC.

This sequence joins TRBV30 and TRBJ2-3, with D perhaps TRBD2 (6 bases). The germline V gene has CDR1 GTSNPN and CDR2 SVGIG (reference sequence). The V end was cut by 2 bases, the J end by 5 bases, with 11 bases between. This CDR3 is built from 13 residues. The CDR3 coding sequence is TGTGCCTGGAGTATTTTGGGGGGAGATACGCAGTATTTT. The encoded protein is CAWSILGGDTQYF.

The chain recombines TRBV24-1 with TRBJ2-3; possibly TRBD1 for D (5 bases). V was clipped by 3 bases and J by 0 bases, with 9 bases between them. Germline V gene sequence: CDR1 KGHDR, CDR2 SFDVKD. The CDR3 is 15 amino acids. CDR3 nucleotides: TGTGCCACCAGTGATCCGCAGGGAAGCACAGATACGCAGTATTTT. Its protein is CATSDPQGSTDTQYF.

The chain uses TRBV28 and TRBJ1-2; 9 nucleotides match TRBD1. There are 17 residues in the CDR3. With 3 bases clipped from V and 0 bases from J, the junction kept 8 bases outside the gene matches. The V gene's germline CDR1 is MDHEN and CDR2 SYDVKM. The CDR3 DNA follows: TGTGCCAGCAGTTTTCACAGGGGGCTACAGACTAACTATGGCTACACCTTC. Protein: CASSFHRGLQTNYGYTF.

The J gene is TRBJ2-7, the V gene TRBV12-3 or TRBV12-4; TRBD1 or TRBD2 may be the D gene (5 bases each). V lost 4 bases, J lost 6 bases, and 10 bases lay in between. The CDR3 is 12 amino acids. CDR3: CASSWDRLEQYF. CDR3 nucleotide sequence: TGTGCCAGCAGTTGGGACCGCCTCGAGCAGTACTTC.

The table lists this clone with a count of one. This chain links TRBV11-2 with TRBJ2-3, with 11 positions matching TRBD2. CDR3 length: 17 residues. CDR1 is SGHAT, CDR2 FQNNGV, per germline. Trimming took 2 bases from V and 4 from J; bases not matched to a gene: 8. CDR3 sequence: CASSLFYSGGAADTQYF. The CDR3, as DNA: TGTGCCAGCAGCTTATTTTATAGCGGGGGGGCCGCAGATACGCAGTATTTT.

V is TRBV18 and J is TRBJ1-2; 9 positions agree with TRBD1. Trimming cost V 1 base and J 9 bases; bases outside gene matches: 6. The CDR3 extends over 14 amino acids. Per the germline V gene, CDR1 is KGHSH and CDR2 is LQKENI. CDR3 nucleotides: TGTGCCAGCTCACCACGTGGGACAGGGCCAAGCTACACCTTC. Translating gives CASSPRGTGPSYTF.

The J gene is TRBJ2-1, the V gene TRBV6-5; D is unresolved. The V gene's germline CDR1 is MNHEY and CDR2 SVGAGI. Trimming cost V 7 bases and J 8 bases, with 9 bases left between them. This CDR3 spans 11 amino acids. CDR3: CASTKSHEQFF. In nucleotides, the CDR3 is TGTGCCAGCACCAAGAGCCATGAGCAGTTCTTC.

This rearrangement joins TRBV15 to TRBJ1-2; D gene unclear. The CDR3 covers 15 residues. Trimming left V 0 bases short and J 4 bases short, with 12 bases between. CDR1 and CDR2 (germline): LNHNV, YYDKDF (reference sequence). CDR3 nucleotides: TGTGCCACCAGCAGAGACGGAGGCAGTCTCTATGGCTACACCTTC. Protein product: CATSRDGGSLYGYTF.

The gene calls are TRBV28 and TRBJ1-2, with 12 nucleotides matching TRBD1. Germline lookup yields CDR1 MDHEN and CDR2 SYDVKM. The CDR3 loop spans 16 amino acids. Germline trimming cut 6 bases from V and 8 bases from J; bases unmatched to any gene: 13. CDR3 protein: CASRSTGTGGMRGYTF. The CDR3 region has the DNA TGTGCCAGCAGAAGTACCGGGACAGGGGGCATGAGAGGCTACACCTTC.

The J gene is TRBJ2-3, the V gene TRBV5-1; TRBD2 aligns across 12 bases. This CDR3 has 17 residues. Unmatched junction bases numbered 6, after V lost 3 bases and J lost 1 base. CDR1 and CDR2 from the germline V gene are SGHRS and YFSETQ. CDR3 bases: TGCGCCAGCAGCTCGCACCTAGCGGGGGGGCGCACAGATACGCAGTATTTT. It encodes CASSSHLAGGRTDTQYF.

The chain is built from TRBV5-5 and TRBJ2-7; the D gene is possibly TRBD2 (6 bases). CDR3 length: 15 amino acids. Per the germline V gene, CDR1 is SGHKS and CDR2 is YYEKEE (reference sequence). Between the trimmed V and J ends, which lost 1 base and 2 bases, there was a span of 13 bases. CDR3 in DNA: TGTGCCAGCAGCTTGTTCGGGACTGATGCCTACGAGCAGTACTTC. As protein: CASSLFGTDAYEQYF.

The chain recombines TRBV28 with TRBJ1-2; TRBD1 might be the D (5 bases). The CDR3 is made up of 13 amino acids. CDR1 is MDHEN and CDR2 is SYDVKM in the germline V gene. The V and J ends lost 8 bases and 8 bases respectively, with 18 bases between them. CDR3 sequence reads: CASRLGVAGGYTF. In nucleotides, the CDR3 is TGTGCCAGCCGTCTGGGGGTAGCCGGGGGCTACACCTTC.

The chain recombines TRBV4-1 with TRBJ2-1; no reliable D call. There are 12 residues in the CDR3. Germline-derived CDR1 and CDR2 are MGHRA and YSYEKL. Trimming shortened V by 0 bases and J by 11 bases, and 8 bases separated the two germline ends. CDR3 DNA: TGCGCCAGCAGCCAAGATAAACATAAGCAGTTCTTC. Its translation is CASSQDKHKQFF.

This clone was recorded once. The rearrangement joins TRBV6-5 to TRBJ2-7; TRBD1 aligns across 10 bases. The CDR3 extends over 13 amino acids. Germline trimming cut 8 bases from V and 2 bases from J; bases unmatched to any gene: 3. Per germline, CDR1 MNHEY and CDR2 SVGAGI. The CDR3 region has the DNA TGTGCCAGCGGGGGGACAGGGGCCTACGAGCAGTACTTC. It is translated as CASGGTGAYEQYF.

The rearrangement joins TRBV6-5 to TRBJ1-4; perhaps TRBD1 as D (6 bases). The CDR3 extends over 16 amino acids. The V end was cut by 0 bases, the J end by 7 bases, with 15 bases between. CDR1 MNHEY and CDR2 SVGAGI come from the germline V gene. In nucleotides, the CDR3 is TGTGCCAGCAGTTACTCCGACAGGCCGCCTCGTGAAAAACTGTTTTTT. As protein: CASSYSDRPPREKLFF.

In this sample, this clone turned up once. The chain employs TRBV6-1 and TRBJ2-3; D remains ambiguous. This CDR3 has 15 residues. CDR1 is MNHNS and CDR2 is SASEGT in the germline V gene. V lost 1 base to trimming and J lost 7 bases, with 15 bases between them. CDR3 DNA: TGTGCCAGCAGTGAAGGAGCGAGTGGCTATAATACGCAGTATTTT. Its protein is CASSEGASGYNTQYF.

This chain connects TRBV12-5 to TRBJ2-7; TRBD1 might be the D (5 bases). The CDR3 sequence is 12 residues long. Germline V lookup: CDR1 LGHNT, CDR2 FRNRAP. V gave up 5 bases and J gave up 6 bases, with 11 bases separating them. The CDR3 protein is CASGTRGSEQYF. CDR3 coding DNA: TGTGCTAGTGGTACAAGGGGTTCCGAGCAGTACTTC.

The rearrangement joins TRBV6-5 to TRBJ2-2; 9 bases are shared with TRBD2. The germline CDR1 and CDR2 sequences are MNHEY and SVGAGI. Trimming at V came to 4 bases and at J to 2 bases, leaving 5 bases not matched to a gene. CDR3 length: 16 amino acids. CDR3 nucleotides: TGTGCCAGCAGTTCTACGGGACTAGCCAACACCGGGGAGCTGTTTTTT. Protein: CASSSTGLANTGELFF.

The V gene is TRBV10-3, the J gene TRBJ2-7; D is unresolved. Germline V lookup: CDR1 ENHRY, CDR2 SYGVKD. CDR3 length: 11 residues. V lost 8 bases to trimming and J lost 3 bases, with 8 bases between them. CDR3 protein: CAIGRIYEQYF. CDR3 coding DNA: TGTGCCATCGGGCGGATCTACGAGCAGTACTTC.

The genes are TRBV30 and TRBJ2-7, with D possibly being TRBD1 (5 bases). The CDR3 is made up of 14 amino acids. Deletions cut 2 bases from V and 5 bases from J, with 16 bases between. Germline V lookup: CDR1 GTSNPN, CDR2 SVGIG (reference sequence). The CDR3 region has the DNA TGTGCCTGGAGTCCCCCCGGGCAGGGAAACGAGCAGTACTTC. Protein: CAWSPPGQGNEQYF.

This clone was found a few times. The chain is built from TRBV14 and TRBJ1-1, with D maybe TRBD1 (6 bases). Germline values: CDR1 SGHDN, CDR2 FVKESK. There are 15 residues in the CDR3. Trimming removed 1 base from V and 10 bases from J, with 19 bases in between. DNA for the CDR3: TGTGCCAGCAGCCAAGGGGGGACACGGCTTGAGGGAGCTTTCTTT. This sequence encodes CASSQGGTRLEGAFF.

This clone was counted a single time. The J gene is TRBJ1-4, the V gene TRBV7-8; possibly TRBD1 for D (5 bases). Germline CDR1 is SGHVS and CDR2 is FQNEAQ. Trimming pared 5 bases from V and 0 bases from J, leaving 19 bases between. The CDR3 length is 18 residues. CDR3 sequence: CASSARPGHQATNEKLFF. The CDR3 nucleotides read TGTGCCAGCAGCGCCCGTCCAGGACACCAGGCAACTAATGAAAAACTGTTTTTT.

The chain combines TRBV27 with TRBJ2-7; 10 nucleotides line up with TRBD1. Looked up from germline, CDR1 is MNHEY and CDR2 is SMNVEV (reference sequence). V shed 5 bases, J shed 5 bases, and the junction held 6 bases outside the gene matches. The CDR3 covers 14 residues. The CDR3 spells CASSRDRGVHEQYF. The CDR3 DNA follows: TGTGCCAGCAGTCGGGACAGGGGCGTCCACGAGCAGTACTTC.